What follows are 23 T cell receptor beta chains derived from one specimen sequenced in a study of blood T cells in healthy people across ages. The second PCR ran roughly 7 to 12 cycles with a sample-barcoded 5' primer and J-beta primers. TCRdb passed the 5' RACE reads through MiXCR, listing each CDR3 protein once. The profile shows about 650,000 distinct CDR3 sequences, about 30% of them singletons. Input material: blood. These receptors were collected from a woman older than 75 in good health.

This CDR3 is CSARDSFGGVNTGELFF. The DNA of the CDR3 is TGCAGTGCTAGAGATAGTTTCGGCGGGGTGAACACCGGGGAGCTGTTTTTT. The V and J genes are TRBV20-1 and TRBJ2-2; possible D gene TRBD2, 6 bases. The V and J ends lost 0 bases and 1 base respectively, with 15 bases between them. CDR3 length: 17 residues. CDR1 is DFQATT and CDR2 is SNEGSKA in the germline V gene (reference sequence).

This clonotype was found a few times. The rearrangement links TRBV27 to TRBJ1-5; D unresolved. The CDR3 consists of 14 residues. Germline-derived CDR1 and CDR2 are MNHEY and SMNVEV (reference sequence). Trimming pared 3 bases from V and 6 bases from J, leaving 12 bases between. As DNA, the CDR3 is TGTGCCAGCAGTTTCTACAGTCTTGGTCAGCCCCAGCATTTT. Its translation: CASSFYSLGQPQHF.

The V gene is TRBV5-6, the J gene TRBJ2-2; the match to TRBD2 covers 11 bases. The CDR3 spans 17 residues. With 0 bases clipped from V and 5 bases from J, the junction kept 6 bases outside the gene matches. CDR1 is SGHDT, CDR2 YYEEEE, per germline. For the CDR3, the DNA is TGTGCCAGCAGCTTGGTTCTAGCGGGGGGAATGACCGGGGAGCTGTTTTTT. Translating it yields CASSLVLAGGMTGELFF.

The rearrangement links TRBV5-6 to TRBJ2-3, with unresolved D. V was clipped by 4 bases and J by 2 bases, with 14 bases between them. The CDR3 spans 15 residues. Germline lookup yields CDR1 SGHDT and CDR2 YYEEEE. The CDR3 coding sequence is TGTGCCAGCAGCCGTTGGCTGGTCAACACAGATACGCAGTATTTT. Translation: CASSRWLVNTDTQYF.

This clonotype was observed many times. The chain uses TRBV29-1 and TRBJ2-5, with D perhaps TRBD1 or TRBD2 (5 bases each). This CDR3 region has 15 residues. The V end was cut by 6 bases, the J end by 5 bases, with 22 bases between. From germline, CDR1 is SQVTM and CDR2 ANQGSEA. The CDR3 DNA is TGCAGCGTCGGCCCTCAGGGACGGGCCGCCGAGACCCAGTACTTC. This codes for CSVGPQGRAAETQYF.

V usage is TRBV10-3 and J usage is TRBJ1-5, with 9 bases matching TRBD1. CDR1 is ENHRY and CDR2 is SYGVKD in the germline V gene. This CDR3 is 15 amino acids long. After removal of 3 bases from V and 5 bases from J, the junction contained 5 bases not matched to a gene. CDR3: CAISDSDRGYQPQHF. In DNA form, the CDR3 reads TGTGCCATCAGTGATTCCGACAGGGGGTATCAGCCCCAGCATTTT.

The DNA of the CDR3 is TGTGCCAGCAGCTTAGAACTAGCGGGGGCCTACGAGCAGTACTTC. Translating it yields CASSLELAGAYEQYF. The V gene is TRBV7-2, the J gene TRBJ2-1; 11 bases line up with TRBD2. The DNA end is more similar to TRBJ2-7, so the J call may be wrong. Looked up from germline, CDR1 is SGHTA and CDR2 is FQGNSA. The CDR3 consists of 15 residues.

A note on this clonotype: A much larger clone differs by one base, so this may be a read error. This chain uses TRBV28 with TRBJ1-4; perhaps TRBD1 as D (6 bases). Germline-derived CDR1 and CDR2 are MDHEN and SYDVKM. This CDR3 comprises 14 residues. The CDR3 bases are TGTGCCGGCAGTTTAGGGGGTAATAATGAAAAACTGTTTTTT. Residues: CAGSLGGNNEKLFF.

There are many counts of this clonotype. CDR3 in DNA: TGCAGTGCTACCGACAGGGTCACAGATACGCAGTATTTT. Protein sequence: CSATDRVTDTQYF. J is TRBJ2-3 and V is TRBV20-1; 7 bases line up with TRBD1. Germline CDR1 and CDR2: DFQATT and SNEGSKA (reference sequence). V was clipped by 4 bases and J by 2 bases; unmatched bases: 3. The CDR3 consists of 13 residues.

In this sample, this clonotype turned up many times. The chain links TRBV12-3 or TRBV12-4 to TRBJ2-5, with 10 bases identical to TRBD1. V trimming: 5 bases; J trimming: 1 base; junction bases outside the gene matches: 19. The CDR3 runs to 20 residues. CDR3 protein: CASSTPGQGVREQLQETQYF. The CDR3 nucleotides are TGTGCCAGCAGTACCCCAGGACAGGGGGTACGAGAACAACTCCAAGAGACCCAGTACTTC.

This clonotype appeared many times. V and J are TRBV30 and TRBJ2-6, with D perhaps being TRBD1 or TRBD2 (5 bases each). V lost 4 bases to trimming and J lost 0 bases, with 13 bases between them. The CDR3 is 16 amino acids. Germline lookup yields CDR1 GTSNPN and CDR2 SVGIG (reference sequence). The CDR3 loop is CAWTRAGTSGANVLTF. The CDR3 nucleotides read TGTGCCTGGACGAGGGCAGGGACCTCTGGGGCCAACGTCCTGACTTTC.

The gene calls are TRBV20-1 and TRBJ2-3; D assignment may be TRBD1 or TRBD2 (6 bases each). Trimming shortened V by 0 bases and J by 0 bases, and 10 bases separated the two germline ends. The CDR3 extends over 15 amino acids. From germline, CDR1 is DFQATT and CDR2 SNEGSKA (reference sequence). The CDR3 DNA follows: TGCAGTGCTAGAGATTGGGGGGCCAGCACAGATACGCAGTATTTT. Translating it yields CSARDWGASTDTQYF.

There are many counts of this clonotype. The V call is TRBV20-1, the J call TRBJ2-4; D tentatively reads TRBD1 or TRBD2 (5 bases each). With 8 bases removed from V and 7 bases from J, the gap between germline ends came to 18 bases. The V gene's germline CDR1 is DFQATT and CDR2 SNEGSKA (reference sequence). The CDR3 is made up of 13 amino acids. The CDR3 nucleotides are TGCAGTTGCTGGGGGTCTGTGGCGAACATTCAGTACTTC. This sequence encodes CSCWGSVANIQYF.

This clonotype was detected ten times or more. The V gene is TRBV3-1, the J gene TRBJ2-1, with 10 nucleotides matching TRBD2. Trimming at V came to 0 bases and at J to 6 bases, leaving 5 bases not matched to a gene. Germline V CDR1 and CDR2: LGHDT, YNNKEL (reference sequence). This CDR3 comprises 16 residues. The CDR3 loop reads CASSQDRLAGVNEQFF. The CDR3 DNA reads as TGTGCCAGCAGCCAAGATAGGCTAGCGGGGGTCAATGAGCAGTTCTTC.

In its sample, this clonotype was seen many times. The rearrangement uses TRBV29-1 and TRBJ2-1, with D hard to call. The CDR3 totals 11 residues. Trimming left V 8 bases short and J 8 bases short, with 13 bases between. The germline gives CDR1 SQVTM, CDR2 ANQGSEA. CDR3 in DNA: TGCAGCTCCAGTCAGAGCGATGAGCAGTTCTTC. Translated, it gives CSSSQSDEQFF.

DNA for the CDR3: TGTGCCAGCAGTCCAAGGGACCTCACCATATATGGCTACACCTTC. Amino acids: CASSPRDLTIYGYTF. The rearrangement links TRBV27 to TRBJ1-2, with D perhaps TRBD1 (5 bases). The CDR3 has 15 residues. Germline V CDR1 and CDR2: MNHEY, SMNVEV (reference sequence). V shed 5 bases and J shed 5 bases, with 18 bases lying between them.

In regard to this clonotype: Given a much more abundant clone one base away, this may be a read error. The rearrangement uses TRBV28 and TRBJ2-3; 9 bases align to TRBD2. Trimming cost V 7 bases and J 0 bases; bases outside gene matches: 5. The CDR3 contains 15 residues. CDR1 MDHEN and CDR2 SYDVKM come from the germline V gene. In DNA, the CDR3 is TGTGCCAGCACCGCCGGGACTAGCAGCACAGATACGCAGTATTTT. It is translated as CASTAGTSSTDTQYF.

This clonotype was recorded many times. The chain couples TRBV4-2 to TRBJ2-5, with a possible D match to TRBD1 (5 bases). The CDR3 consists of 15 residues. Trimming took 0 bases from V and 3 from J, leaving 11 bases between them. Germline V lookup: CDR1 LGHNA, CDR2 YNFKEQ. CDR3 loop: CASSQDGKGEETQYF. DNA for the CDR3: TGTGCCAGCAGCCAAGATGGGAAAGGGGAAGAGACCCAGTACTTC.

In the case of this clonotype: Germline and junction disagree at one end, which may indicate a read error. The chain carries TRBV7-2 and TRBJ2-7; no definite D call. Per germline, CDR1 SGHTA and CDR2 FQGNSA. CDR3 length equals 13 residues. CDR3 residues: CASSQIASYEQYF. In DNA form, the CDR3 reads TGTGCCAGCAGCCAAATCGCCTCCTACGAGCAGTACTTT.

In regard to this clonotype: The junction departs from the called germline gene at one end, perhaps through a read error. CDR3 bases: TGCGCCAGCAGTTTGGCCGCATCGAACACCGGGGAGCTGTTTTTT. It translates to CASSLAASNTGELFF. The genes are TRBV5-1 and TRBJ2-2; the D is unclear. This CDR3 has 15 residues. CDR1 is SGHRS and CDR2 is YFSETQ in the germline V gene.

This clonotype was found many times. J is TRBJ2-7 and V is TRBV13; 10 bases are shared with TRBD1. This CDR3 is built from 14 residues. Germline CDR1 reads PRHDT; CDR2 reads FYEKMQ (reference sequence). Unmatched junction bases numbered 3, after V lost 5 bases and J lost 2 bases. CDR3 sequence reads: CASSRQGAPYEQYF. Written as DNA, the CDR3 is TGTGCCAGCAGCCGACAGGGGGCCCCCTACGAGCAGTACTTC. The entire variable domain, with the rest obtained from reference TRBV13 and TRBJ2-7, is as follows: AAGVIQSPRHLIKEKRETATLKCYPIPRHDTVYWYQQGPGQDPQFLISFYEKMQSDKGSIPDRFSAQQFSDYHSELNMSSLELGDSALYFCASSRQGAPYEQYFGPGTRLTVT.

The table lists this clonotype with many counts. The J gene is TRBJ2-3, the V gene TRBV20-1, with unresolved D. The CDR3 covers 13 residues. The germline V gene has CDR1 DFQATT and CDR2 SNEGSKA (reference sequence). V lost 6 bases and J lost 5, with 15 bases in between. As DNA, the CDR3 is TGCAGTGCCCATAGTGGCTATAAAGATACGCAGTATTTT. Translated, it gives CSAHSGYKDTQYF.

This clonotype showed up many times. The J gene is TRBJ2-3, the V gene TRBV7-2, with 8 bases that match TRBD1. The V gene end was trimmed by 1 base and the J gene end by 0 bases; junction bases not matched to a gene: 12. The CDR3 sequence is 19 residues long. Germline CDR1 is SGHTA and CDR2 is FQGNSA. The CDR3 nucleotides read TGTGCCAGCAGCTTAGTCCCCCTTTCTACAGGGGGGAGCACAGATACGCAGTATTTT. It is translated as CASSLVPLSTGGSTDTQYF.